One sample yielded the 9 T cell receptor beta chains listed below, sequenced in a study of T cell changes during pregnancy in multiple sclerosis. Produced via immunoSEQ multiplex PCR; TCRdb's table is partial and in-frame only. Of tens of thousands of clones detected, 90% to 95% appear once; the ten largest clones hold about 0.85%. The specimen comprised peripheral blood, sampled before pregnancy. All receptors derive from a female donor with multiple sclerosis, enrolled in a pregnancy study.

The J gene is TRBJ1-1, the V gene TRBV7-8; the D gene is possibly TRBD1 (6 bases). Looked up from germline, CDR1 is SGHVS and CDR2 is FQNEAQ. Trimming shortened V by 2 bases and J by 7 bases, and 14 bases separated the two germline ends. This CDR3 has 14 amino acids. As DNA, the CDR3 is TGTGCCAGCAGCTTACCGCCAGGGGAGGGTGAAGCTTTCTTT. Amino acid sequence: CASSLPPGEGEAFF.

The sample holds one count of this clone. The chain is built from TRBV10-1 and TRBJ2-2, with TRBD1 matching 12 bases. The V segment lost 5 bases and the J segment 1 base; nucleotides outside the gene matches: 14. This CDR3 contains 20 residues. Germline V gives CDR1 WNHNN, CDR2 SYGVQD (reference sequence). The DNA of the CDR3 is TGCGCCAGCAGTCTAACGACGGGACAGGGGGCGGTTAGGAACACCGGGGAGCTGTTTTTT. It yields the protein CASSLTTGQGAVRNTGELFF.

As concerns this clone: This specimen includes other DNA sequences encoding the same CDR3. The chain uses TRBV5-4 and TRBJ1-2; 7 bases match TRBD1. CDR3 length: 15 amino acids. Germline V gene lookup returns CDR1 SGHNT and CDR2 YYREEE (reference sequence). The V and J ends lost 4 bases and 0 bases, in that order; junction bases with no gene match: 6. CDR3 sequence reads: CASSLGTAPNYGYTF. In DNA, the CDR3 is TGTGCCAGCAGCCTGGGGACAGCCCCTAACTATGGCTACACCTTC.

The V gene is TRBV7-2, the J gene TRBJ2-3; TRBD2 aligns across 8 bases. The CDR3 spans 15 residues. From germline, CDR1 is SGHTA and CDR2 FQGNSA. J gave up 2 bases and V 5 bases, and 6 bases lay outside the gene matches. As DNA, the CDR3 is TGTGCCAGCAGCGGACGGGGGGGCCCCACAGATACGCAGTATTTT. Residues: CASSGRGGPTDTQYF.

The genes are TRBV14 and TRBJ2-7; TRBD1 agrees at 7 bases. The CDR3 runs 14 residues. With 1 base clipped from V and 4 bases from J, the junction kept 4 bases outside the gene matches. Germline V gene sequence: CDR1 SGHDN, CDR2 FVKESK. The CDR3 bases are TGTGCCAGCAGCCAAGGTAACAGGGGTTACGAGCAGTACTTC. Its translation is CASSQGNRGYEQYF.

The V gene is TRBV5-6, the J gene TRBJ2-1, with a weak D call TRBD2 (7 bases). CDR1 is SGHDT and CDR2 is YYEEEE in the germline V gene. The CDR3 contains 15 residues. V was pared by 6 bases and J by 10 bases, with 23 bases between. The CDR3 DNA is TGTGCCAGCACCCAGGGAGGGGGGGCGCGAAAAGAGCAGTTCTTC. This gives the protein CASTQGGGARKEQFF.

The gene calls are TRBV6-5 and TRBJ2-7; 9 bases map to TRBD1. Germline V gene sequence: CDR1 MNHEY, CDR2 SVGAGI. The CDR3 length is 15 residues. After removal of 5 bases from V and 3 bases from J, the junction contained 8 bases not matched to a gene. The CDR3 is CASSPRDRAFYEQYF. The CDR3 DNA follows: TGTGCCAGCAGTCCCCGGGACAGGGCCTTCTACGAGCAGTACTTC.

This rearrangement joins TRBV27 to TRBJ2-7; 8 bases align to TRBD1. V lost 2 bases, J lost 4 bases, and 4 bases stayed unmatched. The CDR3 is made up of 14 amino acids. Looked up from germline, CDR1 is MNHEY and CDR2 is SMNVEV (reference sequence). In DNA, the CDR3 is TGTGCCAGCAGTTTAGGACAGGGCGATTACGAGCAGTACTTC. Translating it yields CASSLGQGDYEQYF.

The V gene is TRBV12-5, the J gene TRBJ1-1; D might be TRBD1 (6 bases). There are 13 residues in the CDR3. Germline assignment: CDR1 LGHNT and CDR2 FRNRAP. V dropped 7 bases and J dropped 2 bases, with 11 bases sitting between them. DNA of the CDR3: TGTGCTAGTGTCCCGGGACAAAACACTGAAGCTTTCTTT. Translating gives CASVPGQNTEAFF.